This T cell receptor beta chain was retrieved from a study of CD8+ T cells in alopecia areata. Study overall: Scoring of treated patients' severity used the percentage of affected scalp area.

The treatment was: oral pan-JAK inhibitor, 5-10 mg twice daily. Individuals with alopecia areata gave both lesional scalp punch biopsies and peripheral blood for collection. V was shortened by 1 base and J by 1 base, with 13 bases between the two germline ends. The CDR3 contains 16 residues. Germline V gene data show CDR1 as SGHRS and CDR2 as YFSETQ. Extracted from the samples, RNA was reverse transcribed into cDNA to serve as the sequencing template. TCRdb's table, derived via immunoSEQ multiplex PCR, lists solely in-frame clones and lacks some. Of around 190,000 clones listed, 64% were seen once; the top ten hold 4% to 5%.

This specimen was CD4+ T cells sorted from blood, taken at week 4, from a patient treated with tofacitinib. The V call is TRBV5-1, the J call TRBJ2-3, with a possible D match to TRBD2 (6 bases). This sequence was found in a human donor with alopecia areata. The CDR3 reads CASSLFPGGGTDTQYF. Written as DNA, the CDR3 is TGCGCCAGCAGCTTGTTTCCTGGCGGGGGCACAGATACGCAGTATTTT.